A selection of T cell receptor beta chains follows, all from one sample in a study of CD8 T cells in Susac syndrome. Via MiXCR, TCRdb re-called the immunoSEQ multiplex PCR reads, giving one row per CDR3 protein. The repertoire holds 300,000 or so distinct CDR3 sequences, with 92% as singletons. Sequenced sample: CD4+ T cells from PBMCs. These receptors were taken from a human donor with multiple sclerosis. Both conserved end residues are trimmed from each CDR3. Each record gives: clone size, V gene, D gene, J gene, CDR3 protein. A D gene is named only where the DNA matches it firmly. A row's size may be missing; if present it is once, few, many or a size class.

>-|TRBV28|TRBD2|TRBJ2-2
ASSLAGGAGIGELF
>once|TRBV27|-|TRBJ2-3
ASSLMVTSTDTQY
>-|TRBV20-1|-|TRBJ2-5
SATRRTQETQY
>-|TRBV5-5|-|TRBJ2-5
ASSRRWQLETQY
>once|TRBV5-4|TRBD2|TRBJ2-5
ASSLVSGGQTQY
>-|TRBV29-1|TRBD2|TRBJ2-3
SARGGSTDTQY
>-|TRBV7-8|-|TRBJ1-4
ASSLSIGTRINEKLF
>-|TRBV6-6|-|TRBJ2-3
ASSYSRQGTDTQY
>-|TRBV7-2|-|TRBJ1-2
ASSLGTEYGYT
>-|TRBV2|-|TRBJ1-6
ASSVLVYNSPLH
>-|TRBV18|-|TRBJ1-5
ASSPVGQGTQPQH